Listed below are T cell receptor beta chains from one sample, sequenced in a study of cytomegalovirus exposure and HLA in healthy donors. Using immunoSEQ multiplex PCR, the repertoire was profiled, and TCRdb retains in-frame clones only, with some absent. The sample lists about 120,000 clones, approximately 75% seen once, with 1.5% to 2% in the top ten. The specimen was PBMCs. The receptors were gathered from a man aged 35 to 55 in good health and CMV-seronegative. The CDR3 runs from the conserved cysteine through the conserved F or W. Fields, in order: CDR3 protein, CDR3 DNA, J gene, D gene, V gene. D genes are given only for firm matches.

CASSQRLAGETYEQYF	TGTGCCAGCAGCCAGAGACTAGCGGGAGAGACCTACGAGCAGTACTTC	TRBJ2-7	TRBD2	TRBV4-2
CASSYSRGGNTEAFF	TGTGCCAGCAGTTACTCGAGAGGAGGGAACACTGAAGCTTTCTTT	TRBJ1-1	.	TRBV6-5
CASSPPTSGINTQYF	TGTGCCAGCAGCCCCCCGACTAGCGGGATCAATACGCAGTATTTT	TRBJ2-3	TRBD2	TRBV7-6
CASSPRTGSGNTIYF	TGTGCCAGCAGTCCACGGACAGGGTCTGGAAACACCATATATTTT	TRBJ1-3	TRBD1	TRBV5-8
CAISERVAGDWEAQYF	TGTGCCATCAGTGAGCGAGTAGCGGGAGATTGGGAGGCCCAGTACTTC	TRBJ2-5	TRBD2	TRBV10-3
CASSQDRGWDMPQHF	TGTGCCAGCAGCCAGGACAGGGGTTGGGACATGCCCCAGCATTTT	TRBJ1-5	TRBD1	TRBV4-2
CSVAGTSDRPTYNEQFF	TGCAGCGTGGCCGGGACTAGCGACCGACCCACCTACAATGAGCAGTTCTTC	TRBJ2-1	TRBD2	TRBV29-1
CATWAWDSPTGELFF	TGCGCCACCTGGGCCTGGGACAGCCCCACCGGGGAGCTGTTTTTT	TRBJ2-2	TRBD1	TRBV10-1
CASSISGSARETQYF	TGTGCCAGCAGTATCAGCGGGAGTGCCAGGGAGACCCAGTACTTC	TRBJ2-5	TRBD2	TRBV25-1
CASSYAEYSNQPQHF	TGTGCCAGCAGTTACGCGGAGTATAGCAATCAGCCCCAGCATTTT	TRBJ1-5	.	TRBV6-6
CASSSGQTYNERFF	TGTGCCAGCAGCTCGGGACAGACATACAATGAGCGGTTCTTC	TRBJ2-1	TRBD1	TRBV7-2
CASSQYNNQPQHF	TGCGCCAGCAGCCAATATAATAATCAGCCCCAGCATTTT	TRBJ1-5	.	TRBV4-3